This TCR beta chain is from a study of T cell repertoires in cytomegalovirus infection. Notes on this clonotype: Antigen: not known.

MiXCR, run by TCRdb on the reads, gives a single entry per CDR3 protein. The sample records hundreds of thousands of distinct CDR3 sequences, approximately 30% being singletons. Study-level findings and limits: Clonotypes of TCR beta that were HLA-C-restricted and CMV-specific dominated the ex vivo response. Identification of carriers of CMV plus the relevant HLA was achieved through cumulative public TCR beta family frequency.

The CDR3 has 15 amino acids. Germline CDR1 reads ENHRY; CDR2 reads SYGVKD. Trimming cost V 3 bases and J 6 bases, with 18 bases left between them. This material consisted of cultured CD8+ T cells from PBMCs, taken from culture after CMV antigen stimulation. V usage is TRBV10-3 and J usage is TRBJ2-7; D is perhaps TRBD1 or TRBD2 (5 bases each). This receptor was taken from a human donor in good health (CMV status not recorded). Some clones in this sample may be carry-over from other donors' samples. DNA for the CDR3: TGTGCCATCAGTGACTCCGGGACGGGGCCCCCCGAGCAGTACTTC. This encodes CAISDSGTGPPEQYF.